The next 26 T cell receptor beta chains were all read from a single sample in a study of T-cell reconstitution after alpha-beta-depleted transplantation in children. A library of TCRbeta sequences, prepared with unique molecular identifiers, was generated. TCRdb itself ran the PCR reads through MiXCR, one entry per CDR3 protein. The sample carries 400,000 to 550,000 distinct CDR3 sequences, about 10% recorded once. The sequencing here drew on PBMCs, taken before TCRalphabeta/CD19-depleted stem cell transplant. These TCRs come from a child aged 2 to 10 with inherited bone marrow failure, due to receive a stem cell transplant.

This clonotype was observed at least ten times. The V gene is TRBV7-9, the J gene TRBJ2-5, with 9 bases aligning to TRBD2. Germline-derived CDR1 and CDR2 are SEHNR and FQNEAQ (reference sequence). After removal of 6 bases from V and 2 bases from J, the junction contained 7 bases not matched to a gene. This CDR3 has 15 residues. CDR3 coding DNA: TGTGCCAGCAGTCGACTAGCGGATGTTCAAGAGACCCAGTACTTC. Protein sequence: CASSRLADVQETQYF.

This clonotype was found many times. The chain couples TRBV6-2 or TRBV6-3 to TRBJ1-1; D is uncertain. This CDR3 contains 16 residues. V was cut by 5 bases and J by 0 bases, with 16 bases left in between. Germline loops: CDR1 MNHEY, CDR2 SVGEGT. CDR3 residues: CASSDTQATVNTEAFF. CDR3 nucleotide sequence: TGTGCCAGCAGTGATACTCAAGCGACGGTGAACACTGAAGCTTTCTTT.

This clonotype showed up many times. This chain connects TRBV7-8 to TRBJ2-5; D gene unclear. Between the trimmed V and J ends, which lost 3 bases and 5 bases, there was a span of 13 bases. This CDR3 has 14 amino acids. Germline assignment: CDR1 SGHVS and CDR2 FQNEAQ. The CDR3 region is CASSFPGPGETQYF. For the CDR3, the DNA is TGTGCCAGCAGCTTCCCCGGGCCTGGGGAGACCCAGTACTTC.

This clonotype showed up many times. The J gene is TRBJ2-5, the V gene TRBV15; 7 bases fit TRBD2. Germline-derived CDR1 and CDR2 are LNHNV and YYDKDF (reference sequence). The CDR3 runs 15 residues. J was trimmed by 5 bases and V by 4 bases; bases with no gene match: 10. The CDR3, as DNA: TGTGCCACCAGCATAGCCTGGGGGGAGGGGGAGACCCAGTACTTC. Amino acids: CATSIAWGEGETQYF. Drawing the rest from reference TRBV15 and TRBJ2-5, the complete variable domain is DAMVIQNPRYQVTQFGKPVTLSCSQTLNHNVMYWYQQKSSQAPKLLFHYYDKDFNNEADTPDNFQSRRPNTSFCFLDIRSPGLGDTAMYLCATSIAWGEGETQYFGPGTRLLVL.

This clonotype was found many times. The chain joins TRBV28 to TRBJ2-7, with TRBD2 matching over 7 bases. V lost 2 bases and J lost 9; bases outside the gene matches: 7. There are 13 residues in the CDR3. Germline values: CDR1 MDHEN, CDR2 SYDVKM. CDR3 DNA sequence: TGTGCCAGCAGTTTAGGGCGGGAGTTCGTGCAGTACTTC. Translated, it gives CASSLGREFVQYF.

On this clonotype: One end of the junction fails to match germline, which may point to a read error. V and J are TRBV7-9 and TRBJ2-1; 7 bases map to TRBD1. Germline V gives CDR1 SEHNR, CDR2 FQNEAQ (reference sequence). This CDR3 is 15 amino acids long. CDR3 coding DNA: TGTGCCAGCAGCTTCGGGACAGTCCCTTACAATGAGCGGTTCTTC. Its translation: CASSFGTVPYNERFF.

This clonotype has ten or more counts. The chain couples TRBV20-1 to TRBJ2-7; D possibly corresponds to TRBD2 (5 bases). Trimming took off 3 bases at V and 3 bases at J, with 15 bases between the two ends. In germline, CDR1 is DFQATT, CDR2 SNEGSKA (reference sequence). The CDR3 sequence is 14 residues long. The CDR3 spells CSARPPGILYEQYF. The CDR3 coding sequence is TGCAGTGCTAGGCCCCCGGGGATTCTCTACGAGCAGTACTTC.

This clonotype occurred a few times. The CDR3 bases are TGTGCCAGCAGTTTAGTCCCTTCAATCGGGGAGACCCAGTACTTC. Residues: CASSLVPSIGETQYF. The genes are TRBV12-3 or TRBV12-4 and TRBJ2-5; no firm D call. This CDR3 comprises 15 residues. The V and J ends lost 1 base and 5 bases respectively, with 14 bases between them.

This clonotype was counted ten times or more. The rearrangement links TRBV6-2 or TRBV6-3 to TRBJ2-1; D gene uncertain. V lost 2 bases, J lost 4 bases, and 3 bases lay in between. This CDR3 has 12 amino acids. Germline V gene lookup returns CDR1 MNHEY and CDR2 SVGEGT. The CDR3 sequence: CASSYAYNEQFF. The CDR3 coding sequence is TGTGCCAGCAGTTACGCGTACAATGAGCAGTTCTTC.

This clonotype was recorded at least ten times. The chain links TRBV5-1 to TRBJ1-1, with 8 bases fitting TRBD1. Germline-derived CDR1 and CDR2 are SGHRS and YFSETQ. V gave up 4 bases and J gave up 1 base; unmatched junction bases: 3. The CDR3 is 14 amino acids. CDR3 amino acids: CASSPGTGNTEAFF. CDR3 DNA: TGCGCCAGCAGCCCCGGGACAGGGAACACTGAAGCTTTCTTT. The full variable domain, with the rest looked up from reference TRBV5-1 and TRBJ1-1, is KAGVTQTPRYLIKTRGQQVTLSCSPISGHRSVSWYQQTPGQGLQFLFEYFSETQRNKGNFPGRFSGRQFSNSRSEMNVSTLELGDSALYLCASSPGTGNTEAFFGQGTRLTVV.

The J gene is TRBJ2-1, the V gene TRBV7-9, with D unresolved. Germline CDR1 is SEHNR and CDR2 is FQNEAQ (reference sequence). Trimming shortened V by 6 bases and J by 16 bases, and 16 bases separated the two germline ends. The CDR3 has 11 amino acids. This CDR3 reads CASSHGFPTFF. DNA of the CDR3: TGTGCCAGCAGTCACGGATTCCCAACCTTCTTC.

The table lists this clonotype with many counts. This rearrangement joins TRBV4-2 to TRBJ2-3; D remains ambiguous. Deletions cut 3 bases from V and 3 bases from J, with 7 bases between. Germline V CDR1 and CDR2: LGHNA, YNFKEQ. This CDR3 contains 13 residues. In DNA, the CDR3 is TGTGCCAGCAGCCACAGAGATACAGATACGCAGTATTTT. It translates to CASSHRDTDTQYF.

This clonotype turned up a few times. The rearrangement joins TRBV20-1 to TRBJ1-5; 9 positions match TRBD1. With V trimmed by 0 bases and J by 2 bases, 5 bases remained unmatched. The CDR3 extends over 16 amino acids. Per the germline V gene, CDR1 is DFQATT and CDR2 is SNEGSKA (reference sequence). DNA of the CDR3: TGCAGTGCTAGAGATTCACAGGGGGCCGGCAATCAGCCCCAGCATTTT. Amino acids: CSARDSQGAGNQPQHF.

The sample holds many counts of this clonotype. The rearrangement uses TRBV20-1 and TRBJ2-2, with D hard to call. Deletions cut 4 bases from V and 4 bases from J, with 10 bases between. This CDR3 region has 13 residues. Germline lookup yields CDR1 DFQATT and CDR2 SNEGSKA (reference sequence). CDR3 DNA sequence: TGCAGTGCTACCGGCGCAACCACCGGGGAGCTGTTTTTT. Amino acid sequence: CSATGATTGELFF.

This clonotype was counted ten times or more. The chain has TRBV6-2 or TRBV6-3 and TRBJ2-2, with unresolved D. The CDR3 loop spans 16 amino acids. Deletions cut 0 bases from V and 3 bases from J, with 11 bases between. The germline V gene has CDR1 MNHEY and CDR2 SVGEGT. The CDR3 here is CASSYSARTYTGELFF. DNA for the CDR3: TGTGCCAGCAGTTACTCCGCTCGAACCTACACCGGGGAGCTGTTTTTT.

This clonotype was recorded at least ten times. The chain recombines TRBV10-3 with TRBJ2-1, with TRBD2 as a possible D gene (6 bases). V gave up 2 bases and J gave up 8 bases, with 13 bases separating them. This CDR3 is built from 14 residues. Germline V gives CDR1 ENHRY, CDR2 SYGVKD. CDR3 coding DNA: TGTGCCATCAGTGAGCAACTAGCAGTCGATGAGCAGTTCTTC. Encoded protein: CAISEQLAVDEQFF.

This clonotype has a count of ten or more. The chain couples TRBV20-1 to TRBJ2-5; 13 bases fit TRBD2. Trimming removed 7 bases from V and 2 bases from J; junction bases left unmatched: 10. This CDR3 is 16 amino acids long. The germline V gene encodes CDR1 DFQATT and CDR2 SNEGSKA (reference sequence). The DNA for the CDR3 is TGCAGTGTCGATACCGGGACTAGCGGGAAACAAGAGACCCAGTACTTC. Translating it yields CSVDTGTSGKQETQYF.

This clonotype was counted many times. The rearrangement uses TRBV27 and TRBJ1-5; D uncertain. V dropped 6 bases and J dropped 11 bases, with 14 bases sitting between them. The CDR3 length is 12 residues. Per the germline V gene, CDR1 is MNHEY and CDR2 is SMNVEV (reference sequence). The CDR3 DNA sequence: TGTGCCAGCAGCTCGAGGACCGGGGCCCAGCATTTT. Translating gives CASSSRTGAQHF.

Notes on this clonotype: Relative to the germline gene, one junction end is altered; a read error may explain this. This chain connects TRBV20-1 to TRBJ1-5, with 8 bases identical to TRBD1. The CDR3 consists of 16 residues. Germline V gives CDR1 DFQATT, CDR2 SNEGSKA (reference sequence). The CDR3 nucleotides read TGCAGTGCTACAAACAGGGGGAGGGGAGAGAATCAGCCCCAGGATTTT. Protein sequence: CSATNRGRGENQPQDF.

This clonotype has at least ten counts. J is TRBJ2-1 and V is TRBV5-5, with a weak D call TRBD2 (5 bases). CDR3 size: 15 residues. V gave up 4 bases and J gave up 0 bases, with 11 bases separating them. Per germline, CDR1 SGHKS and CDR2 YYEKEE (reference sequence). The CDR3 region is CASSGEGSSYNEQFF. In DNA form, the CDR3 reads TGTGCCAGCAGCGGCGAGGGAAGCTCCTACAATGAGCAGTTCTTC. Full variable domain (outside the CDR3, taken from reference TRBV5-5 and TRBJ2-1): DAGVTQSPTHLIKTRGQQVTLRCSPISGHKSVSWYQQVLGQGPQFIFQYYEKEERGRGNFPDRFSARQFPNYSSELNVNALLLGDSALYLCASSGEGSSYNEQFFGPGTRLTVL.

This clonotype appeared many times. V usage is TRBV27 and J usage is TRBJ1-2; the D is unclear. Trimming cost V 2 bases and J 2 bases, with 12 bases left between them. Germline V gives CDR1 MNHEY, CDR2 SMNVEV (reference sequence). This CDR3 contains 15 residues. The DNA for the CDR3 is TGTGCCAGCAGTTTAACCGCCGACAACAACTATGGCTACACCTTC. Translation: CASSLTADNNYGYTF.

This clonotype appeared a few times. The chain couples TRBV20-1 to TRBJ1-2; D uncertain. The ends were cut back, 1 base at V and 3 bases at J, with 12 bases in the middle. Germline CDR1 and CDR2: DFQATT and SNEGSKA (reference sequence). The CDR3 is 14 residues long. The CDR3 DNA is TGCAGTGCTAGAGTGCCCCGCGGGGACTATGGCTACACCTTC. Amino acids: CSARVPRGDYGYTF.

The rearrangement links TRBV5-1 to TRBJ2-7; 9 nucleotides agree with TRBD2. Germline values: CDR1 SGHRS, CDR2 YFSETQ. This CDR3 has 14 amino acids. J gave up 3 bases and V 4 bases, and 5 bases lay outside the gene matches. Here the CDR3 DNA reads TGCGCCAGCAGCCAGACTAGCGGAAACTACGAGCAGTACTTC. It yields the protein CASSQTSGNYEQYF.

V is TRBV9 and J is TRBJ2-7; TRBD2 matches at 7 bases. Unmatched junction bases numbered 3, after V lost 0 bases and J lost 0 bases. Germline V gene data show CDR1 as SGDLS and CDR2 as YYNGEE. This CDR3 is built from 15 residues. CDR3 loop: CASSVGAGYSYEQYF. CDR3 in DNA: TGTGCCAGCAGCGTAGGAGCGGGGTACTCCTACGAGCAGTACTTC.

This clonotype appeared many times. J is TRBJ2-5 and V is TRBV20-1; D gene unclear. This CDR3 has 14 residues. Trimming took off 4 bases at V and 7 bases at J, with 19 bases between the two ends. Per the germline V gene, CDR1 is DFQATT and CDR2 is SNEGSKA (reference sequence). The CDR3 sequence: CSAIPDLPGWTQYF. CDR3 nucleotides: TGCAGTGCTATCCCGGACCTGCCAGGATGGACCCAGTACTTC.

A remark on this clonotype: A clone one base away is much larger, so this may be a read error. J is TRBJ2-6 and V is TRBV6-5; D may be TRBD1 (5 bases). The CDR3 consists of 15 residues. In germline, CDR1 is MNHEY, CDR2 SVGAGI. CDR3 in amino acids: CASSYQLSGAYVLTF. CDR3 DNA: TGTGCCAGCAGTTACCAGCTCTCTGGGGCCTACGTCCTGACTTTC.